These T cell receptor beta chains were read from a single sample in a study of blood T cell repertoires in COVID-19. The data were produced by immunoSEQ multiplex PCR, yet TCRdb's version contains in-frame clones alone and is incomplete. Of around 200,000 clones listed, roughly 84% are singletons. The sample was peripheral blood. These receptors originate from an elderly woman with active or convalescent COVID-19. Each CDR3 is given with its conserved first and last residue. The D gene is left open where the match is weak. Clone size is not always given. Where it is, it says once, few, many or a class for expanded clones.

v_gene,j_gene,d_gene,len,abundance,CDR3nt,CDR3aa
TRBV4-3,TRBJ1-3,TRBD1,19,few,TGCGCCAGCAGCCAAGATTGGGTTCGGACAGGGGGCTCTGGAAACACCATATATTTT,CASSQDWVRTGGSGNTIYF
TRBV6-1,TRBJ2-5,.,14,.,TGTGCCAGCAGTGATATAGGACAACAAGAGACCCAGTACTTC,CASSDIGQQETQYF
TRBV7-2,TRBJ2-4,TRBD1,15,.,TGTGCCAGCAGCCCCTCAGGGGGCGTAGGTAACATTCAGTACTTC,CASSPSGGVGNIQYF
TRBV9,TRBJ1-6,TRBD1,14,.,TGTGCCAGCAGCCCCGGACAGGTAGATTCACCCCTCCACTTT,CASSPGQVDSPLHF
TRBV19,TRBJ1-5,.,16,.,TGTGCCAGTAGTACTTGGGACTTCGGTTTCAATCAGCCCCAGCATTTT,CASSTWDFGFNQPQHF
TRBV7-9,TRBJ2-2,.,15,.,TGTGCCAGCAATTCCCCCAGGCCTGACACCGGGGAGCTGTTTTTT,CASNSPRPDTGELFF
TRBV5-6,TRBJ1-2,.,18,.,TGTGCCAGCAGCCGTCAACACAGCTCCGCAACCCGCCTGTATGGCTACACCTTC,CASSRQHSSATRLYGYTF
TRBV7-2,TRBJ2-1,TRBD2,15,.,TGTGCCAGCAGCCGGACTAGCGGGAGGTTCAATGAGCAGTTCTTC,CASSRTSGRFNEQFF
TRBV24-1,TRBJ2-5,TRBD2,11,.,TGTGCCACCAGAAAGCGGGGGCCCCAGTACTTC,CATRKRGPQYF
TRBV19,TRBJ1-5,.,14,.,TGTGCCAGTAGTGTCAGGGATAGCAATCAGCCCCAGCATTTT,CASSVRDSNQPQHF
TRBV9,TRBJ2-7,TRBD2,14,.,TGTGCCAGCAGCGAAGGACTAGCGGGTTACGAGCAGTACTTC,CASSEGLAGYEQYF
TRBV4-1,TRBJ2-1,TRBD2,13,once,TGCGCCAGCAGCCAAAGGACTAGCTTTGAGCAGTTCTTC,CASSQRTSFEQFF
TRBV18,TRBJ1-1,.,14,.,TGTGCCAGCTCACCAGGGCAGATGGGCACTGAAGCTTTCTTT,CASSPGQMGTEAFF
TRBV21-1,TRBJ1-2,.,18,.,TGTGCCAGCAGCAAAAAGACCACTCCTGGAGCCACTAACTATGGCTACACCTTC,CASSKKTTPGATNYGYTF
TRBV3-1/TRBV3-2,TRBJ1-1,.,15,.,TGTGCCAGCAGCCAATTTGCAGGGCCGGGCACTGAAGCTTTCTTT,CASSQFAGPGTEAFF
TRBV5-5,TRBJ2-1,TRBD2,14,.,TGTGCCAGCAGCTTGATAGCGGGGAACAATGAGCAGTTCTTC,CASSLIAGNNEQFF
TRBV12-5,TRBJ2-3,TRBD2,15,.,TGTGCTAGTGGAACCTCTAGCGGTACCACAGATACGCAGTATTTT,CASGTSSGTTDTQYF
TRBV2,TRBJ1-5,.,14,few,TGTGCCAGCAGGGGAGACATCAGCTGGCAGCCCCAGCATTTT,CASRGDISWQPQHF
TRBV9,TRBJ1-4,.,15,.,TGTGCCAGCAGCGTAGTATCTGGACCAGGGGAAAAACTGTTTTTT,CASSVVSGPGEKLFF
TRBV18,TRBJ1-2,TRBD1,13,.,TGTGCCAGCTCACCCGACAGGGCATATGGCTACACCTTC,CASSPDRAYGYTF
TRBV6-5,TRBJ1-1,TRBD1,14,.,TGTGCCAGCAGGGACAGGGCGGTGAACACTGAAGCTTTCTTT,CASRDRAVNTEAFF
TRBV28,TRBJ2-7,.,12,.,TGTGCCAGCAGACAGGGTACGCACGAGCAGTACTTC,CASRQGTHEQYF
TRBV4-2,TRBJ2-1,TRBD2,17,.,TGTGCCAGCAGCCCGGGACTAGCGCACTATTCTTACAATGAGCAGTTCTTC,CASSPGLAHYSYNEQFF
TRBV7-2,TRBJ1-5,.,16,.,TGTGCCAGCAGCTTAGTAGGTGGGTGGGAGGTTCAGCCCCAGCATTTT,CASSLVGGWEVQPQHF
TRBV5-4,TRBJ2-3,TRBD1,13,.,TGTGCCAGCAGCCTAGGGGGCCCAGATACGCAGTATTTT,CASSLGGPDTQYF
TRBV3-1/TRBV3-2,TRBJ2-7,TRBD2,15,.,TGTGCCAGCAGCCCGCAGCGGGGGTCCTTCTACGAGCAGTACTTC,CASSPQRGSFYEQYF
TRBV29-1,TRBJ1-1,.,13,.,TGCAGCGGGAAACAGGACAGGAACACTGAAGCTTTCTTT,CSGKQDRNTEAFF
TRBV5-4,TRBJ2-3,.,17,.,TGTGCCAGCAGCCCAGGACCGCGTTCATCAGCGGGAGATACGCAGTATTTT,CASSPGPRSSAGDTQYF
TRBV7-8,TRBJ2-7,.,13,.,TGTGCCAGCAGCTCGCCCCACACCTACGAGCAGTACTTC,CASSSPHTYEQYF
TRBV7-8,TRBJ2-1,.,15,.,TGTGCCAGCAGCCCATCCCTACCGGGCTATTCGGGGAAGTTCTTC,CASSPSLPGYSGKFF
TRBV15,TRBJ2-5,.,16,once,TGTGCCACCAGCAAAGGGGACACCCCGTACCAAGAGACCCAGTACTTC,CATSKGDTPYQETQYF
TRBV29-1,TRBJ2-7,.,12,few,TGCAGCGTTGAACAGGGTATCGACGAGCAGTACTTC,CSVEQGIDEQYF
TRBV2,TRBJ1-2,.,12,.,TGTGCCAGCAGTGAATGGGGGCAAGGCTACACCTTC,CASSEWGQGYTF
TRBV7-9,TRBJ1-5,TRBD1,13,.,TGTGCCAGCAGCCCTCAGGGGGATCAGCCCCAGCATTTT,CASSPQGDQPQHF
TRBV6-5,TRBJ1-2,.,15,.,TGTGCCAGCAGTTACGTCGAGGGTGGTGGTGGGGGCTACACCTTC,CASSYVEGGGGGYTF
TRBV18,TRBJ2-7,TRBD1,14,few,TGTGCCAGCTCACGAGACGGGACAGGCGGAGAGCAGTACTTC,CASSRDGTGGEQYF
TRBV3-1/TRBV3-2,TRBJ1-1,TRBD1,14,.,TGTGCCAGCAGCCGGGGACAGGTCAACACTGAAGCTTTCTTT,CASSRGQVNTEAFF
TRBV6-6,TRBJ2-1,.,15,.,TGTGCCAGCAGTTGGATGGGGGCGGACTACAATGAGCAGTTCTTC,CASSWMGADYNEQFF
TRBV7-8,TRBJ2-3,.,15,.,TGTGCCAGCAGCCCCGGGGGCGGGAGAACAGATACGCAGTATTTT,CASSPGGGRTDTQYF
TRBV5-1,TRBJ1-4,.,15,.,TGCGCCAGCAGCTTGTTTGACAGCCATAATGAAAAACTGTTTTTT,CASSLFDSHNEKLFF
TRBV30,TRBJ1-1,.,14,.,TGTGCCTGGAGTCTCGGACATCTGAACACTGAAGCTTTCTTT,CAWSLGHLNTEAFF
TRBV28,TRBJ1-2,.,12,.,TGTGCCAGCAGTTTATCCCTCTATGGCTACACCTTC,CASSLSLYGYTF
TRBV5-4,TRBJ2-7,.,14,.,TGTGCCAGCACCGTTCGGGGGAGGAGCTACGAGCAGTACTTC,CASTVRGRSYEQYF
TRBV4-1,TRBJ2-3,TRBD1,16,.,TGCGCCAGCAGCCAACTTGACAGGGGTGTGAGAGATACGCAGTATTTT,CASSQLDRGVRDTQYF